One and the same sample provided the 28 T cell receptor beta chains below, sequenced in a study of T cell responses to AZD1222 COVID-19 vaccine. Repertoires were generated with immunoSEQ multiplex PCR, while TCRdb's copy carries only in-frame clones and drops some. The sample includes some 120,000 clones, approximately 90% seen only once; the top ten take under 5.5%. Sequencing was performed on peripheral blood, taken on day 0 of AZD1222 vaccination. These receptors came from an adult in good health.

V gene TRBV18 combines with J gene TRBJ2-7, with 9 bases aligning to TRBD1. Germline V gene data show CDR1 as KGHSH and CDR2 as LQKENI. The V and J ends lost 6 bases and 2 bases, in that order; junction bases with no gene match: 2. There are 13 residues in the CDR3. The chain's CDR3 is CASSRDRAYEQYF. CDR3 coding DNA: TGTGCCAGCTCCCGGGACAGGGCCTACGAGCAGTACTTC.

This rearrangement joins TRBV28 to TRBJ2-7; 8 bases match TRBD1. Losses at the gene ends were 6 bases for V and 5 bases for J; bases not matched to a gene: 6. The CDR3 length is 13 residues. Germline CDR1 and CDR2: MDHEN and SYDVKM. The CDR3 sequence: CASSVGQGNEQYF. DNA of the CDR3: TGTGCCAGCAGCGTTGGACAGGGAAACGAGCAGTACTTC.

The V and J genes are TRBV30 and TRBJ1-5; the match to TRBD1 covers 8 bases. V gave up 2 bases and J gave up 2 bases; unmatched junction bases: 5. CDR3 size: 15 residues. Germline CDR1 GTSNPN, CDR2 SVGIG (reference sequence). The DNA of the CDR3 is TGTGCCTGGAGTTCAGGACAGGGAGGCAATCAGCCCCAGCATTTT. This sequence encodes CAWSSGQGGNQPQHF.

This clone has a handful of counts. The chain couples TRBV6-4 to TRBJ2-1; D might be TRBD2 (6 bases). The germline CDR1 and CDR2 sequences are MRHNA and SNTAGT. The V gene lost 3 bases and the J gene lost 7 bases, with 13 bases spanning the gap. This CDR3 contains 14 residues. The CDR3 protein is CASSEGTQANEQFF. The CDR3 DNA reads TGTGCCAGCAGTGAAGGGACTCAAGCAAATGAGCAGTTCTTC.

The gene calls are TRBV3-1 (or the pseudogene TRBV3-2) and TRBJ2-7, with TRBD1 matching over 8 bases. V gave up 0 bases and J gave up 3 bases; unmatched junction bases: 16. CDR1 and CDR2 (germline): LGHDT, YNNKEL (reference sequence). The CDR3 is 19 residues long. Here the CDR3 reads CASSQDISAGGAGHYEQYF. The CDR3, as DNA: TGTGCCAGCAGCCAAGATATTTCGGCAGGGGGCGCAGGTCACTACGAGCAGTACTTC.

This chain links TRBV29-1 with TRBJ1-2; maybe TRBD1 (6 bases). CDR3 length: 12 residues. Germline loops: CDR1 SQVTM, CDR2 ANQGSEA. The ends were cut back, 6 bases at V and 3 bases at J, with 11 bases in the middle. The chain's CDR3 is CSVRGADYGYTF. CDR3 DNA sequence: TGCAGCGTGAGGGGGGCAGACTATGGCTACACCTTC.

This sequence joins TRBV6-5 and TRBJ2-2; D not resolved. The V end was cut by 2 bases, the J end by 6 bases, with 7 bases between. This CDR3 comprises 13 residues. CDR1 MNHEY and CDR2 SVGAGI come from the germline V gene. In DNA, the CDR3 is TGTGCCAGCAGTTACGGGTGGGCCGGGGAGCTGTTTTTT. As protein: CASSYGWAGELFF.

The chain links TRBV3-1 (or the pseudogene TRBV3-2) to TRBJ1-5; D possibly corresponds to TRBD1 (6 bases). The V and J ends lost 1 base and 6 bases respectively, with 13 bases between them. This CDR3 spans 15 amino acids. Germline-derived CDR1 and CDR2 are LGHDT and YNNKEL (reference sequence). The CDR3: CASSQGFGGAQPQHF. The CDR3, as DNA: TGTGCCAGCAGCCAAGGATTCGGGGGGGCTCAGCCCCAGCATTTT.

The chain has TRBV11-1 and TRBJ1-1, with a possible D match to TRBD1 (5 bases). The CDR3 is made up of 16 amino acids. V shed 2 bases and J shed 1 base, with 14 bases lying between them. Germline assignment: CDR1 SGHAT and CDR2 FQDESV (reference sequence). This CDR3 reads CASSLWAGLSNTEAFF. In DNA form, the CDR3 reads TGTGCCAGCAGCTTATGGGCAGGGCTCTCGAACACTGAAGCTTTCTTT.

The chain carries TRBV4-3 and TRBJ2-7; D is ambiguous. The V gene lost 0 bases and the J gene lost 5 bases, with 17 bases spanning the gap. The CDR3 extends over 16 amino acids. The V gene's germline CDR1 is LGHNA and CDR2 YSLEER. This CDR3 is CASSQDSLGLKDEQYF. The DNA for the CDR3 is TGCGCCAGCAGCCAAGATAGCTTGGGTCTAAAGGACGAGCAGTACTTC.

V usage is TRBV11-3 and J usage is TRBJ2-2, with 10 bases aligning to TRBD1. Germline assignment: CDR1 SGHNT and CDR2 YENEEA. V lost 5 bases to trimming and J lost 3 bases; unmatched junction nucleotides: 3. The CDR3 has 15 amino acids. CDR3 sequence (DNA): TGTGCCAGCAGCCTTGGGACAGGGGACACCGGGGAGCTGTTTTTT. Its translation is CASSLGTGDTGELFF. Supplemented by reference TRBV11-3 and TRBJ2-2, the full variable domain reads EAGVVQSPRYKIIEKKQPVAFWCNPISGHNTLYWYLQNLGQGPELLIRYENEEAVDDSQLPKDRFSAERLKGVDSTLKIQPAELGDSAVYLCASSLGTGDTGELFFGEGSRLTVL.

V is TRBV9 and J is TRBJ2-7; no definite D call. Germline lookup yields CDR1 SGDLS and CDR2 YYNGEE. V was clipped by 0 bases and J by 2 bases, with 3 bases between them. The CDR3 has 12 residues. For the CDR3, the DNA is TGTGCCAGCAGCGTAGGGACCTACGAGCAGTACTTC. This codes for CASSVGTYEQYF.

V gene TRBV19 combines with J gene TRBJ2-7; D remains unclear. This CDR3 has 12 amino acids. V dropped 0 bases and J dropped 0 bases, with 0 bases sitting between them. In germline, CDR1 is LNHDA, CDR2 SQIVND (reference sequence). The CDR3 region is CASSIDSYEQYF. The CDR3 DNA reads TGTGCCAGTAGTATAGACTCCTACGAGCAGTACTTC.

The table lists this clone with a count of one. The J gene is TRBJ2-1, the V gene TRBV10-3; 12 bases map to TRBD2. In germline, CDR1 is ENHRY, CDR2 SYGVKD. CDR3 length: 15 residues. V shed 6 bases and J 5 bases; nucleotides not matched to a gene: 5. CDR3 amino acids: CAISTTSGGNNEQFF. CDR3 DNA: TGTGCCATCAGCACGACTAGCGGGGGAAACAATGAGCAGTTCTTC.

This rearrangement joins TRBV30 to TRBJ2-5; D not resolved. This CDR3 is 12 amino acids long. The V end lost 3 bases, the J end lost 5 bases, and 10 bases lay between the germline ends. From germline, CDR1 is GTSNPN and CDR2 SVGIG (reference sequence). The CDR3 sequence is CAWSFQGETQYF. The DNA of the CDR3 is TGTGCCTGGAGCTTCCAAGGGGAGACCCAGTACTTC.

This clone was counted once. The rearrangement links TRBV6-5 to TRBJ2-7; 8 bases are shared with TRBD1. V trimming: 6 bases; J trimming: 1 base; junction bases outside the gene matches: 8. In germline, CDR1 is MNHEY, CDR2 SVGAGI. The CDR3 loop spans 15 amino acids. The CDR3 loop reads CASRDKQGGSYEQYF. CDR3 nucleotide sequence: TGTGCCAGCAGGGATAAACAGGGGGGTTCCTACGAGCAGTACTTC.

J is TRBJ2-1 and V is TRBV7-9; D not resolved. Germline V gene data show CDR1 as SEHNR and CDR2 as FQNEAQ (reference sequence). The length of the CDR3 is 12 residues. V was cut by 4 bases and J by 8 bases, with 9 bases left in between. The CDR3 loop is CASSWLGDEQFF. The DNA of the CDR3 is TGTGCCAGCAGCTGGCTAGGAGATGAGCAGTTCTTC.

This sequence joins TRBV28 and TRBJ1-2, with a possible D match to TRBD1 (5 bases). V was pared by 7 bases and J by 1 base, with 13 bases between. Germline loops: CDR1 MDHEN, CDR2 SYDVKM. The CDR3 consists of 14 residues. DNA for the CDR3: TGTGCCAGCACCTCCGGGGCCCTTAACTATGGCTACACCTTC. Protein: CASTSGALNYGYTF.

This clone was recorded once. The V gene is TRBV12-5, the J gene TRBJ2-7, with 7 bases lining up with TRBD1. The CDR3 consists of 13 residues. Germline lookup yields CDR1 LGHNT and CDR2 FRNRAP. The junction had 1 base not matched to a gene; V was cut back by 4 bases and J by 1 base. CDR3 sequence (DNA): TGTGCTAGTGGTTCGGACAGGTCCTACGAGCAGTACTTC. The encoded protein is CASGSDRSYEQYF.

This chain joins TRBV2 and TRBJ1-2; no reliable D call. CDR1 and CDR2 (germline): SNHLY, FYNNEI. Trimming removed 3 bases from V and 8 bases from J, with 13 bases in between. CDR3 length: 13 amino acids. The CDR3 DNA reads TGTGCCAGCAGTGAGCTAGGGAGAGGAGGCTACACCTTC. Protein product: CASSELGRGGYTF.

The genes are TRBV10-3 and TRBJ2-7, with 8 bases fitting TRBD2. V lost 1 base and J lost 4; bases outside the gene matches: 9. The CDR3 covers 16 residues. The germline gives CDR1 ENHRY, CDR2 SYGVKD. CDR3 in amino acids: CAISELSGTRAYEQYF. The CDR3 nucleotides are TGTGCCATCAGTGAGTTATCGGGGACTAGAGCATACGAGCAGTACTTC.

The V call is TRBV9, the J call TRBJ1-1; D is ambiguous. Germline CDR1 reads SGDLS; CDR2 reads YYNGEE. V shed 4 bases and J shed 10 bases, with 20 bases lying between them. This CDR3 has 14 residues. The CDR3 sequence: CASSPGSATGVAFF. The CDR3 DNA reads TGTGCCAGCAGCCCCGGAAGCGCTACTGGAGTAGCTTTCTTT.

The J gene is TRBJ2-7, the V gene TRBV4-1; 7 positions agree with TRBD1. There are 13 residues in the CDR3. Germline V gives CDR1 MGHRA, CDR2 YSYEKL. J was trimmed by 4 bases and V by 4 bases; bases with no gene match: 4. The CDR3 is CASSLQQGYEQYF. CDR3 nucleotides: TGCGCCAGCAGCCTCCAACAGGGGTACGAGCAGTACTTC.

The CDR3 region is CASSIGVEDTEAFF. Here the CDR3 DNA reads TGTGCCAGTAGTATAGGGGTGGAGGACACTGAAGCTTTCTTT. The J gene is TRBJ1-1, the V gene TRBV19; D is unclear. V was clipped by 1 base and J by 3 bases, with 9 bases between them. The CDR3 length is 14 residues. The germline V gene encodes CDR1 LNHDA and CDR2 SQIVND (reference sequence).

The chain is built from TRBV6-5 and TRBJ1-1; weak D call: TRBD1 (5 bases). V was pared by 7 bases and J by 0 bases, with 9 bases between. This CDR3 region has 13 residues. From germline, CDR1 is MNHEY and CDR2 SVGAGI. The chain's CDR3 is CASMPGMNTEAFF. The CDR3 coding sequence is TGTGCCAGCATGCCAGGGATGAACACTGAAGCTTTCTTT.

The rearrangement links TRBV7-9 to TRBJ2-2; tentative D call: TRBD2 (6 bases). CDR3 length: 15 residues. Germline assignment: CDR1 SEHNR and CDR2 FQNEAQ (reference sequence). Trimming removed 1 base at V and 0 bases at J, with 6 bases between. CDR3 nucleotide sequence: TGTGCCAGCAGCTTAGGCGGGACGAACACCGGGGAGCTGTTTTTT. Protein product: CASSLGGTNTGELFF. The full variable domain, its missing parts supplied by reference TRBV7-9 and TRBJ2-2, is DTGVSQNPRHKITKRGQNVTFRCDPISEHNRLYWYRQTLGQGPEFLTYFQNEAQLEKSRLLSDRFSAERPKGSFSTLEIQRTEQGDSAMYLCASSLGGTNTGELFFGEGSRLTVL.

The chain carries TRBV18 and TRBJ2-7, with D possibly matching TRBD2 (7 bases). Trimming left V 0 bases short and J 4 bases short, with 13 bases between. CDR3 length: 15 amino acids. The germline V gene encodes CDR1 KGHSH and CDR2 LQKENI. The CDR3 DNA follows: TGTGCCAGCTCACCACCCTCGGGGGGCCCTTACGAGCAGTACTTC. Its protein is CASSPPSGGPYEQYF.

The CDR3 is CATKRRPDTLQETQYF. The CDR3 DNA reads as TGTGCCACCAAAAGGCGTCCGGACACCCTCCAAGAGACCCAGTACTTC. The genes are TRBV11-2 and TRBJ2-5, with D perhaps matching TRBD1 (5 bases). CDR3 length: 16 amino acids. Germline V lookup: CDR1 SGHAT, CDR2 FQNNGV. V lost 10 bases, J lost 1 base, and 22 bases lay in between. Using reference TRBV11-2 and TRBJ2-5 for the parts outside the CDR3, the full variable domain is EAGVAQSPRYKIIEKRQSVAFWCNPISGHATLYWYQQILGQGPKLLIQFQNNGVVDDSQLPKDRFSAERLKGVDSTLKIQPAKLEDSAVYLCATKRRPDTLQETQYFGPGTRLLVL.